What follows describes a single T cell receptor (beta chain). This sample was included in a study of spatial heterogeneity in lung cancer. Time point noted: blood at routine non-recurrence follow-up after resection. Whole RNA came from tumor, nontumor lung or frozen PBMC and was sequenced without being sorted. Single TCR cDNA molecules each had their own unique molecular identifier. One entry per CDR3 protein results from TCRdb running MiXCR on the 5' RACE reads. Found here are some 54,000 distinct CDR3 sequences, more than 6.5% of them singletons; the top ten hold over 30%. Unmatched junction bases numbered 11, after V lost 8 bases and J lost 1 base. Germline loops: CDR1 MNHEY, CDR2 SMNVEV (reference sequence). This CDR3 is 17 amino acids long.

The sequence derives from a female donor with early-stage non-small cell lung cancer. The genes are TRBV27 and TRBJ2-2; 9 nucleotides align to TRBD1. The material was PBMCs, obtained at follow-up. The CDR3 region has the DNA TGTGCCAGCCATACAGGGGGCAGGACAGGGAACACCGGGGAGCTGTTTTTT. It specifies CASHTGGRTGNTGELFF.